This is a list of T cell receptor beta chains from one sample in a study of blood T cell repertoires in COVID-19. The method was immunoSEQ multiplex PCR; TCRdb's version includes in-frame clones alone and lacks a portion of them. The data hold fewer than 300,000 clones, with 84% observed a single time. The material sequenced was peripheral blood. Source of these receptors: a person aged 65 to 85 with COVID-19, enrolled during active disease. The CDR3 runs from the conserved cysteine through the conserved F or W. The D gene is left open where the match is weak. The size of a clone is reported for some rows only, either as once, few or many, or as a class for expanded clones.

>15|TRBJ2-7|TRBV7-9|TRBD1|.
TGTGCCAGCAGCCCACAACCGGGACAGGGTCACGAGCAGTACTTC
CASSPQPGQGHEQYF
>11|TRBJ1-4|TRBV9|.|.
TGTGCCACTTCCCGTCCTAGAAAACTGTTTTTT
CATSRPRKLFF
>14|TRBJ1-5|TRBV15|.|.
TGTGCCACCAGCAGGGGGGCAGGGGATCAGCCCCAGCATTTT
CATSRGAGDQPQHF
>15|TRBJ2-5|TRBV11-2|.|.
TGTGCCAGCAGCTATTACCGGGGACTTCAAGAGACCCAGTACTTC
CASSYYRGLQETQYF
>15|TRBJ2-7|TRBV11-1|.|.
TGTGCCAGCAGCCCCCGGACAGCGTGGGCCTACGAGCAGTACTTC
CASSPRTAWAYEQYF
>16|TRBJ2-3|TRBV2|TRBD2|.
TGTGCCAGCAGTGGCTCCAGATCTAGCGGAGCAGATACGCAGTATTTT
CASSGSRSSGADTQYF
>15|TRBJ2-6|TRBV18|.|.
TGTGCCAGCTCACCGGACACACCAGGGGCCAACGTCCTGACTTTC
CASSPDTPGANVLTF
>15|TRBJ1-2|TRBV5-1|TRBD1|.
TGCGCCAGCAGCTTGGGGGCGGACAGGGGACAAGGCTACACCTTC
CASSLGADRGQGYTF
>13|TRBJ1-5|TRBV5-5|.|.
TGTGCCAGCAGCTTTCAGGGTTATCAGCCCCAGCATTTT
CASSFQGYQPQHF
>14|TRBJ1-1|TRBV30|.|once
TGTGCCTGGAAATCAGGGGCGATAAACACTGAAGCTTTCTTT
CAWKSGAINTEAFF
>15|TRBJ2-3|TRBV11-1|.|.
TGTGCCAGCAGACGCCGGACATCTAGCACAGATACGCAGTATTTT
CASRRRTSSTDTQYF
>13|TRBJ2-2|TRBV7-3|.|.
TGTGCCAGCAGCTCGGCCTCGGGAGGGGAGCTGTTTTTT
CASSSASGGELFF
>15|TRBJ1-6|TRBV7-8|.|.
TGTGCCAGCAGCTCCCTAACAGGGAGAGGATCACCCCTCCACTTT
CASSSLTGRGSPLHF
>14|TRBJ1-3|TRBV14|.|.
TGTGCCAGCAGTAAAGTGGACTTTGGAAACACCATATATTTT
CASSKVDFGNTIYF
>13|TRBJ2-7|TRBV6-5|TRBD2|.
TGTGCCAGCACCCCCGGGGGGGGAGGCGAGCAGTACTTC
CASTPGGGGEQYF
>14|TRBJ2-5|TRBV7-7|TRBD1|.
TGTGCCAGCAGCCAAGGGGGCGGGCGGGAGACCCAGTACTTC
CASSQGGGRETQYF